This T cell receptor beta chain originates from a study of blood T cell repertoires in COVID-19. Per the authors' pipeline: Scientists estimated how many nucleated cells there were by amplifying reference gene primers. Here immunoSEQ multiplex PCR was the method, and the copy in TCRdb shows in-frame clones only, minus some. The V and J calls and clone size were taken over from that table, and D and trimming were inferred from the DNA. The repertoire holds fewer than 200,000 clones, with roughly 81% as singletons. Germline values: CDR1 SQVTM, CDR2 ANQGSEA. V was trimmed by 8 bases and J by 7 bases, leaving 18 bases between them. The CDR3 consists of 13 residues.

J is TRBJ2-1 and V is TRBV29-1, with TRBD2 as a possible D gene (6 bases). This receptor was taken from a woman between 40 and 50 years old with COVID-19, enrolled during active disease. Sequencing was performed on peripheral blood. The chain's CDR3 is CSTLVSGVNEQFF. The CDR3 coding sequence is TGCAGCACCCTGGTTTCGGGAGTGAATGAGCAGTTCTTC.